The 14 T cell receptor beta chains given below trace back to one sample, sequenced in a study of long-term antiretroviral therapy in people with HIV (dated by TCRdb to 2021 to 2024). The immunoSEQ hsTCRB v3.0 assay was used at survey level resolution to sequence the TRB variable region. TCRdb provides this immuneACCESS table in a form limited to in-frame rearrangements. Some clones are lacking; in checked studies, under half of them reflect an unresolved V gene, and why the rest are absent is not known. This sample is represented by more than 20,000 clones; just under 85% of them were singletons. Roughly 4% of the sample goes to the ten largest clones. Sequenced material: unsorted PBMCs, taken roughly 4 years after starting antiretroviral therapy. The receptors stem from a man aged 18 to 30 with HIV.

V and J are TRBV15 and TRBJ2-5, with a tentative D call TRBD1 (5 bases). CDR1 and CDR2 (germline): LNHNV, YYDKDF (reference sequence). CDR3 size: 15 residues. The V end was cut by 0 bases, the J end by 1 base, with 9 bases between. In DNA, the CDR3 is TGTGCCACCAGCAGAGATGACACAGGCCAAGAGACCCAGTACTTC. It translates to CATSRDDTGQETQYF.

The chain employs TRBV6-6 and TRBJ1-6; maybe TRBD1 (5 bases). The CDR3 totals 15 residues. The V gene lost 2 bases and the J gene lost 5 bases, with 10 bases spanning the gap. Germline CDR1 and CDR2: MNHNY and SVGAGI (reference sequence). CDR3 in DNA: TGTGCCAGCAGTTACCTTCTCAGGGATAATTCACCCCTCCACTTT. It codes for CASSYLLRDNSPLHF.

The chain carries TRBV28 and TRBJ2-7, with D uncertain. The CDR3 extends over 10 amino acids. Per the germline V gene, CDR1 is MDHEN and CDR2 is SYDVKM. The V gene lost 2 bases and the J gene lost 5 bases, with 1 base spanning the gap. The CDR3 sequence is CASSLNEQYF. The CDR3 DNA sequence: TGTGCCAGCAGTTTAAACGAGCAGTACTTC.

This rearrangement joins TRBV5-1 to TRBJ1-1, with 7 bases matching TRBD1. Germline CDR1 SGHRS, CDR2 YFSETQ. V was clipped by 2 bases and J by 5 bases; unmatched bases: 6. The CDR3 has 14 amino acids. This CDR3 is CASSFSGTETEAFF. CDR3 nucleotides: TGCGCCAGCAGCTTTAGTGGGACAGAGACTGAAGCTTTCTTT.

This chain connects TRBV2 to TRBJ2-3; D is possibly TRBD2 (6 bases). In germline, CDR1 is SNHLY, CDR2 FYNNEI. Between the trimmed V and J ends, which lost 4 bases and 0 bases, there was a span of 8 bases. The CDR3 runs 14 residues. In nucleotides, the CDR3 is TGTGCCAGCAGTGGGCTAGCGAGCACAGATACGCAGTATTTT. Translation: CASSGLASTDTQYF.

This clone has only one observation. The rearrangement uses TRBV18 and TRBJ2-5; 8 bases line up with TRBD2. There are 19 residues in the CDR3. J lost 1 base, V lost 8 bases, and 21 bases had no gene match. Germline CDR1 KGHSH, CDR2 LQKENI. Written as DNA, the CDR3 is TGTGCCAGCGCTACGGACACGAAAAAGCGGGGGAATTTCCAAGAGACCCAGTACTTC. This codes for CASATDTKKRGNFQETQYF.

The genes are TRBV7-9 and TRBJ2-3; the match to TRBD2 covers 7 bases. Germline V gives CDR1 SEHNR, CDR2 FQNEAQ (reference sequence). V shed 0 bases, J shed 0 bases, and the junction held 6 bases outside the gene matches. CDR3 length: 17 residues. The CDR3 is CASSLAWASGSTDTQYF. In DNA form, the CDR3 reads TGTGCCAGCAGCTTAGCGTGGGCTAGCGGTAGCACAGATACGCAGTATTTT.

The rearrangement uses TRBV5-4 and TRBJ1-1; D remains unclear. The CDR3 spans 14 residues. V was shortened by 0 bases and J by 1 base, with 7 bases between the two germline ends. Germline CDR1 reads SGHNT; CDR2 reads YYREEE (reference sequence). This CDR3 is CASSLAGPNTEAFF. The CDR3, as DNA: TGTGCCAGCAGCTTGGCCGGGCCGAACACTGAAGCTTTCTTT.

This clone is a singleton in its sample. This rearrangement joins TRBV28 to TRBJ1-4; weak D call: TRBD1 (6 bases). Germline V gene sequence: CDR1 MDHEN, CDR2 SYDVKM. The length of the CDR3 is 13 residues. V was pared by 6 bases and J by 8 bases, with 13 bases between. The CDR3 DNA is TGTGCCAGCAGCTTCGTGAGGGGGGAAAAACTGTTTTTT. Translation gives CASSFVRGEKLFF.

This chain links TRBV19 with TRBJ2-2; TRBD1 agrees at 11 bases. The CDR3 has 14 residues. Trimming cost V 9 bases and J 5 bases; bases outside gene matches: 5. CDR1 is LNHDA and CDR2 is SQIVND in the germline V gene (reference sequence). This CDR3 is CASIGTGGTGELFF. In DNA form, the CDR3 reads TGTGCCAGCATTGGGACAGGGGGGACCGGGGAGCTGTTTTTT.

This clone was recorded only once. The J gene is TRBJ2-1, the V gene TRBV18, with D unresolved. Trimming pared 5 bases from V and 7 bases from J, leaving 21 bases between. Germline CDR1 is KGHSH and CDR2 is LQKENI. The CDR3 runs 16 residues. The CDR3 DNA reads TGTGCCAGCTCAACGCGTCAGCAAGGGTCTACAAATGAGCAGTTCTTC. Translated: CASSTRQQGSTNEQFF.

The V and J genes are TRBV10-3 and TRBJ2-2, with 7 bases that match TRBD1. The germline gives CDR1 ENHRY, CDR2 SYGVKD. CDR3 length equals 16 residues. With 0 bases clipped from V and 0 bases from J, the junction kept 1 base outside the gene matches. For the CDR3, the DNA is TGTGCCATCAGTGAGTCGGGGACAGCGAACACCGGGGAGCTGTTTTTT. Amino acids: CAISESGTANTGELFF.

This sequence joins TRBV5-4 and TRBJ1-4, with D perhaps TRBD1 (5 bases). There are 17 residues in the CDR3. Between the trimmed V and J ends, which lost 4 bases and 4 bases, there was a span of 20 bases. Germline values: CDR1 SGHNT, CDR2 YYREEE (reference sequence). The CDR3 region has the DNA TGTGCCAGCAGCCGAGGGGTCTCCAAGATGGATAATGAAAAACTGTTTTTT. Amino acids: CASSRGVSKMDNEKLFF.

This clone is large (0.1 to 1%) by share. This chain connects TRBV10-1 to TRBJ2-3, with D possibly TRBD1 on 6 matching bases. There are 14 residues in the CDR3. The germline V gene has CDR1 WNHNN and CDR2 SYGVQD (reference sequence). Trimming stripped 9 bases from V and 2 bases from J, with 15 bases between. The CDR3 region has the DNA TGCGCCAGGATAACAGGGACGATCACAGATACGCAGTATTTT. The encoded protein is CARITGTITDTQYF.